The T cell receptor beta chain described here comes from a study of blood T cell repertoires in COVID-19. In the study overall: Donors in the United States, Italy and Spain gave samples during acute or convalescent COVID-19. Sources were T cells, B-cell-depleted T cells, or PBMCs; the material itself was cDNA or gDNA.

The CDR3 covers 15 residues. Trimming removed 5 bases from V and 5 bases from J; junction bases left unmatched: 10. Germline V gives CDR1 SNHLY, CDR2 FYNNEI. The repertoire was sequenced with immunoSEQ multiplex PCR; TCRdb's copy has only in-frame clones and lacks some. The sample yields roughly 76,000 clones, around 89% seen once. Assignment of participants to cohorts was predicated upon participant-reported clinical history. The sequenced sample consisted of PBMCs or T cells enriched from blood (not recorded which). The receptor's source is a woman aged 45-60 years with acute COVID-19. The rearrangement joins TRBV2 to TRBJ1-2; TRBD1 matches at 8 bases. The CDR3 DNA sequence: TGTGCCAGCAGTAGACCAGGACAGGGCCGATATGGCTACACCTTC. This translates into CASSRPGQGRYGYTF.